This T cell receptor (beta chain) was observed in a study of CD8+ T cells in alopecia areata (dated by TCRdb to the late 2010s). Notes on the research overall: Treated patients were enrolled in an open-label pilot trial of oral tofacitinib at 5 to 10 mg twice daily for moderate-to-severe alopecia areata. Patients received tofacitinib for 6 to 18 months and were then followed off drug for 6 months to check for delayed response and recurrence. To study T cell clonal expansion in alopecia areata, the researchers applied high-throughput TCRbeta sequencing to both the C3H/HeJ mouse model and human patients. On the human side, TCRbeta sequencing was run on scalp tissue and on sorted CD4+ and CD8+ peripheral blood T cells from healthy controls and from alopecia areata patients with either patchy or totalis/universalis disease. Biopsies were taken from tofacitinib-treated patients at baseline and again at 4 and 24 weeks into treatment, and several of those patients also had a later scalp biopsy. Scalp clonality was compared among normal scalp (n=4), patchy alopecia areata scalp (n=8), and alopecia totalis/universalis scalp (n=8). RNA came from the PAXgene miRNA kit for fixed scalp, the miRNeasy kit for PBMCs, and the RNeasy kit for mouse skin. TCRbeta CDR3 regions were amplified by immunoSEQ multiplex PCR using 35 Vbeta forward and 13 Jbeta reverse primers.

Broader findings and caveats from the paper: Compared with normal scalp, lesional scalp had higher clonality and more expanded CD8+ clones, particularly in alopecia totalis/universalis, a pattern that suggests antigenic drive. Resident alphabeta T cells in normal human skin are also sequenced, complicating scalp TCR repertoire analysis, unlike mouse skin dominated by gammadelta T cells. TCR sequences shared between patients were less clear than in mice, possibly partly because of HLA diversity in the patient population.

The library was built by means of the immunoSEQ multiplex PCR assay. To provide template for TCR sequencing, every sample had RNA extracted and reverse transcribed into cDNA. SuperScript III was used for first-strand cDNA synthesis, primed with a 2:1 mix of oligo-dT and random hexamers. A synthetic immune receptor repertoire was used to gauge amplification bias, and whatever bias remained was removed computationally. Regarding the original processing steps: Raw reads were preprocessed for error removal, and CDR3 was defined according to IMGT conventions as running from the conserved cysteine to phenylalanine. Clonality was computed by normalizing Shannon entropy by log2 of the number of productive unique TCRs and subtracting the result from 1. Whether each scalp clone was CD4 or CD8 was inferred by checking scalp TCRbeta sequences against the CD4 and CD8 repertoires from sorted blood. In its TCRdb copy, this immuneACCESS table keeps in-frame sequences only and misses some clones. Where compared with another copy, unresolved V genes explain less than half of these, and the others have no known cause. The V and J calls and clone size were taken over from that table, and D and trimming were inferred from the DNA. The table for this sample lists more than 200,000 clones; less than 80% of them were counted only once. 1.2% of the sample is in the top ten clones.

V is cut by 4 bases and J by 8 bases, and the space between the germline ends is 11 bases. Inclusive of the bounding cysteine and phenylalanine, the CDR3 is 11 residues long. CDR3 DNA is the only sequence kept; it has 33 bases, read in frame from the first base. CDR1 and CDR2, looked up from the germline V gene (reference sequence), are DFQATT and SNEGSKA. Concerning this clone itself: It lacks a known antigen. Base-call qualities are not available, and no considerably larger clone is one nucleotide away.

Taken with the paper, the label for time point translates to: baseline before oral tofacitinib. From alopecia areata patients, peripheral blood was collected along with lesional scalp punch biopsies. PBMCs were separated by density centrifugation and stained for CD3, CD4 and CD8, after which CD4+ and CD8+ T cells were sorted on a FACSAria. The sequence was collected from a human donor with alopecia areata. The sequence links TRBV20-1 to TRBJ1-2; too little of a D gene remains to name it. Sample: CD4+ T cells sorted from blood, taken at week 0. The DNA sequence reads TGCAGTGCTACCGTCCTATCAGGCTACACCTTC. Its amino acids are CSATVLSGYTF.